The 19 T cell receptor beta chains below were found in one sample sequenced in a study of control samples from healthy donors and cancer patients. The protocol was immunoSEQ multiplex PCR, while the TCRdb copy is restricted to in-frame clones and leaves out a portion. The repertoire includes approximately 86,000 clones, more than 75% of them detected once, and over 2% sits in the top ten. Sequenced input: blood. The receptor source for this set is a woman in her forties in good health.

This clone was seen a single time. The V call is TRBV18, the J call TRBJ2-1; 8 bases are shared with TRBD1. Germline loops: CDR1 KGHSH, CDR2 LQKENI. This CDR3 comprises 16 residues. V shed 2 bases and J 9 bases; nucleotides not matched to a gene: 12. The CDR3 DNA is TGTGCCAGCTCACCAACCGAGACAGGGGTTTCGGGTGAGCAGTTCTTC. This encodes CASSPTETGVSGEQFF.

The rearrangement links TRBV7-9 to TRBJ2-7; D remains ambiguous. Looked up from germline, CDR1 is SEHNR and CDR2 is FQNEAQ (reference sequence). The CDR3 is 13 amino acids. V was trimmed by 5 bases and J by 2 bases, leaving 10 bases between them. CDR3 loop: CASSGGRAYEQYF. CDR3 in DNA: TGTGCCAGCAGCGGCGGACGGGCCTACGAGCAGTACTTC. The full variable domain, rest sourced from reference TRBV7-9 and TRBJ2-7, is DTGVSQNPRHKITKRGQNVTFRCDPISEHNRLYWYRQTLGQGPEFLTYFQNEAQLEKSRLLSDRFSAERPKGSFSTLEIQRTEQGDSAMYLCASSGGRAYEQYFGPGTRLTVT.

Concerning this clone: The same CDR3 also results from other DNA sequences found in this sample. This chain uses TRBV4-3 with TRBJ1-2, with a possible D match to TRBD1 (6 bases). Looked up from germline, CDR1 is LGHNA and CDR2 is YSLEER. The CDR3 loop spans 15 amino acids. V was shortened by 0 bases and J by 2 bases, with 10 bases between the two germline ends. CDR3 coding DNA: TGCGCCAGCAGCCAAGATCCCACAGGGAACTATGGCTACACCTTC. It yields the protein CASSQDPTGNYGYTF.

The J gene is TRBJ2-5, the V gene TRBV29-1, with 9 bases lining up with TRBD1. Germline assignment: CDR1 SQVTM and CDR2 ANQGSEA. The CDR3 spans 16 residues. The J segment lost 1 base and the V segment lost 5 bases, leaving 11 bases of the junction unmatched. CDR3 sequence reads: CSVNHGTGLFQETQYF. CDR3 DNA: TGCAGCGTTAACCACGGGACAGGGCTCTTCCAAGAGACCCAGTACTTC.

The chain carries TRBV6-4 and TRBJ2-3; D perhaps matches TRBD2 (6 bases). CDR1 MRHNA and CDR2 SNTAGT come from the germline V gene. There are 15 residues in the CDR3. The germline V and J ends were trimmed by 6 bases and 0 bases, with 13 bases remaining between them. The CDR3 coding sequence is TGTGCCAGCAGCCCTTTTAGCGGCAGCACAGATACGCAGTATTTT. It codes for CASSPFSGSTDTQYF.

The V and J genes are TRBV10-3 and TRBJ2-7; 10 nucleotides match TRBD1. The CDR3 length is 11 residues. Germline CDR1 is ENHRY and CDR2 is SYGVKD. Losses at the gene ends were 11 bases for V and 5 bases for J; bases not matched to a gene: 3. The CDR3 loop reads CAAGQGNEQYF. The CDR3 DNA sequence: TGTGCCGCGGGACAGGGGAACGAGCAGTACTTC.

This clone was seen a few times. The J gene is TRBJ1-2, the V gene TRBV6-4; 8 positions match TRBD1. Germline V gives CDR1 MRHNA, CDR2 SNTAGT. The CDR3 has 13 amino acids. Unmatched junction bases numbered 5, after V lost 3 bases and J lost 8 bases. The CDR3 coding sequence is TGTGCCAGCAGTGAACAGGGGGGAGACGGCTACACCTTC. Amino acid sequence: CASSEQGGDGYTF.

The genes are TRBV5-6 and TRBJ1-5; TRBD1 matches 7 bases. V lost 5 bases and J lost 6; bases outside the gene matches: 14. Looked up from germline, CDR1 is SGHDT and CDR2 is YYEEEE. This CDR3 is 16 amino acids long. CDR3 amino acids: CASSHMTGTGGQPQHF. DNA for the CDR3: TGTGCCAGCAGTCACATGACAGGGACCGGGGGTCAGCCCCAGCATTTT.

V and J are TRBV5-4 and TRBJ1-1; the D gene is possibly TRBD1 (5 bases). The CDR3 contains 12 residues. The germline gives CDR1 SGHNT, CDR2 YYREEE (reference sequence). V was cut by 4 bases and J by 11 bases, with 15 bases left in between. The CDR3 DNA is TGTGCCAGCAGCAGTGGGCAGAGGGACGCTTTCTTT. Amino acids: CASSSGQRDAFF.

The J gene is TRBJ1-2, the V gene TRBV2; a possible D gene is TRBD1 (6 bases). V lost 7 bases, J lost 6 bases, and 12 bases lay in between. Germline V gene data show CDR1 as SNHLY and CDR2 as FYNNEI. There are 12 residues in the CDR3. In DNA form, the CDR3 reads TGTGCCAGCACCTGGACAGAGGATGGCTACACCTTC. The encoded protein is CASTWTEDGYTF.

The chain has TRBV7-2 and TRBJ2-1; TRBD1 matches 7 bases. The germline CDR1 and CDR2 sequences are SGHTA and FQGNSA. The J segment lost 8 bases and the V segment lost 4 bases, leaving 5 bases of the junction unmatched. This CDR3 contains 13 residues. CDR3: CASSWGQFDEQFF. CDR3 bases: TGTGCCAGCAGCTGGGGACAGTTCGATGAGCAGTTCTTC.

The rearrangement joins TRBV9 to TRBJ2-3, with TRBD1 identical over 7 bases. V lost 2 bases to trimming and J lost 3 bases; unmatched junction nucleotides: 6. Germline-derived CDR1 and CDR2 are SGDLS and YYNGEE. The CDR3 totals 15 residues. CDR3 in DNA: TGTGCCAGCAGCGTGACAGGGTTTCTTACAGATACGCAGTATTTT. It codes for CASSVTGFLTDTQYF.

A note on this clone: One end of the junction varies from germline; a read error may be responsible. This chain joins TRBV3-1 (or the pseudogene TRBV3-2) and TRBJ1-6; perhaps TRBD1 as D (5 bases). CDR1 is LGHDT and CDR2 is YNNKEL in the germline V gene (reference sequence). This CDR3 comprises 12 residues. CDR3 in DNA: TGTGTCAGCAGCCAAGAGGGGTCACCCCTCCACTTT. Amino acids: CVSSQEGSPLHF.

This clone appeared once. The chain recombines TRBV10-3 with TRBJ2-3, with D maybe TRBD2 (5 bases). With 2 bases removed from V and 2 bases from J, the gap between germline ends came to 8 bases. This CDR3 spans 14 amino acids. CDR1 is ENHRY, CDR2 SYGVKD, per germline. CDR3 in amino acids: CAISEDGVTDTQYF. The CDR3 DNA follows: TGTGCCATCAGTGAGGACGGGGTCACAGATACGCAGTATTTT.

The chain recombines TRBV5-1 with TRBJ2-2; 8 nucleotides align to TRBD1. Germline lookup yields CDR1 SGHRS and CDR2 YFSETQ. CDR3 size: 13 residues. After removal of 7 bases from V and 6 bases from J, the junction contained 5 bases not matched to a gene. The CDR3 region has the DNA TGCGCCAGCGGACAGGGACACGCCGGGGAGCTGTTTTTT. Encoded protein: CASGQGHAGELFF.

In this sample, this clone turned up a few times. The gene calls are TRBV14 and TRBJ1-2; TRBD1 agrees at 9 bases. After removal of 3 bases from V and 4 bases from J, the junction contained 6 bases not matched to a gene. The CDR3 has 15 amino acids. CDR1 is SGHDN, CDR2 FVKESK, per germline. As DNA, the CDR3 is TGTGCCAGCAGCCACGGGACAGGGTTTAGCTATGGCTACACCTTC. Protein: CASSHGTGFSYGYTF.

V usage is TRBV2 and J usage is TRBJ1-1; 12 positions agree with TRBD1. The ends lost 7 bases at V and 3 bases at J; junction bases unmatched: 9. Per germline, CDR1 SNHLY and CDR2 FYNNEI. The CDR3 is 16 amino acids. CDR3 sequence: CASTEGDRGLYTEAFF. The CDR3 DNA reads as TGTGCCAGCACCGAGGGGGACAGGGGGCTTTACACTGAAGCTTTCTTT.

This clone has only one observation. This chain uses TRBV2 with TRBJ2-3; 15 nucleotides line up with TRBD2. Germline V gene data show CDR1 as SNHLY and CDR2 as FYNNEI. The J segment lost 6 bases and the V segment lost 6 bases, leaving 4 bases of the junction unmatched. The CDR3 extends over 15 amino acids. The CDR3 loop reads CASSRGLAGGDTQYF. The CDR3 DNA is TGTGCCAGCAGCCGTGGACTAGCGGGGGGGGATACGCAGTATTTT.

V and J are TRBV5-4 and TRBJ1-2, with 9 bases that match TRBD1. CDR1 is SGHNT and CDR2 is YYREEE in the germline V gene (reference sequence). V shed 2 bases, J shed 6 bases, and the junction held 8 bases outside the gene matches. The CDR3 is made up of 15 amino acids. The CDR3: CASSLQGARGHGYTF. CDR3 in DNA: TGTGCCAGCAGCTTACAGGGGGCGCGGGGCCATGGCTACACCTTC.